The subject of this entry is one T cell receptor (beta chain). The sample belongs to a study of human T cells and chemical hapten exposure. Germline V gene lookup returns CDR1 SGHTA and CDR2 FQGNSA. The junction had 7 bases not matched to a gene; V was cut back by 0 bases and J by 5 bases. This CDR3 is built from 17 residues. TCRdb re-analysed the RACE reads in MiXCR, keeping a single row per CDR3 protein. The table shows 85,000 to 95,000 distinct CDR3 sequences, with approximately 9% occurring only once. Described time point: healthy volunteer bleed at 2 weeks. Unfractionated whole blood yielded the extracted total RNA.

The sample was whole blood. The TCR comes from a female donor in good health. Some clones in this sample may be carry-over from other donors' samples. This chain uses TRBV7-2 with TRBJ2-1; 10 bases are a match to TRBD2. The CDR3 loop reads CASSLAGVGTSDNEQFF. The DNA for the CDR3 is TGTGCCAGCAGCTTAGCGGGGGTCGGGACTAGCGACAATGAGCAGTTCTTC.